What follows are 23 T cell receptor beta chains derived from one specimen sequenced in a study of T-cell reconstitution after alpha-beta-depleted transplantation in children. A TCRbeta library incorporating unique molecular identifiers was prepared. TCRdb ran MiXCR on the PCR reads and lists one entry per CDR3 protein. The sample holds about 580,000 distinct CDR3 sequences, roughly 23% seen once. The specimen comprised PBMCs, mostly from graft donor cells, sampled 360 days after TCRalphabeta/CD19-depleted stem cell transplant. The receptors derive from a boy less than two years old who had a stem cell transplant for acute myeloid leukemia, so the T cells may come from the graft donor.

Worth noting for this clonotype: At one of its ends the junction is not consistent with the germline gene, which may arise from a read error. The gene calls are TRBV12-3 or TRBV12-4 and TRBJ2-7; D remains unclear. This CDR3 has 12 residues. As DNA, the CDR3 is TGTGCCAGCAGCCTTGGTCCCTACGAGCAGCACTTC. Amino acid sequence: CASSLGPYEQHF.

This clonotype was found a few times. V usage is TRBV24-1 and J usage is TRBJ2-7; 9 nucleotides agree with TRBD1. The V and J ends lost 2 bases and 2 bases, in that order; junction bases with no gene match: 6. The CDR3 has 16 amino acids. The germline V gene encodes CDR1 KGHDR and CDR2 SFDVKD. Here the CDR3 reads CATSDYPGTGTYEQYV. The CDR3 DNA reads TGTGCCACCAGTGATTACCCGGGGACAGGGACCTACGAGCAGTACGTC.

This clonotype was counted many times. The rearrangement joins TRBV15 to TRBJ2-1, with D possibly TRBD2 on 6 matching bases. This CDR3 is 14 amino acids long. Germline V CDR1 and CDR2: LNHNV, YYDKDF (reference sequence). Trimming left V 5 bases short and J 2 bases short, with 10 bases between. Written as DNA, the CDR3 is TGTGCCACCAGCCCCCGGGGGACCTACAATGAGCAGTTCTTC. Translation: CATSPRGTYNEQFF.

This clonotype was picked up many times. This CDR3 reads CASSPLYPLAGGPKEQFF. CDR3 DNA: TGTGCCAGCAGCCCCCTATACCCTCTAGCGGGGGGCCCCAAAGAGCAGTTCTTC. The chain is built from TRBV11-2 and TRBJ2-1; 11 nucleotides agree with TRBD2. Germline values: CDR1 SGHAT, CDR2 FQNNGV. V was clipped by 5 bases and J by 10 bases; unmatched bases: 19. The CDR3 loop spans 18 amino acids.

The table lists this clonotype with many counts. The chain couples TRBV28 to TRBJ2-5, with TRBD1 matching 10 bases. J gave up 4 bases and V 11 bases, and 10 bases lay outside the gene matches. Per germline, CDR1 MDHEN and CDR2 SYDVKM. This CDR3 is 14 amino acids long. The CDR3 nucleotides read TGTGCCTCATCGGGGACAGGGGTAGTAGAGACCCAGTACTTC. Its protein product is CASSGTGVVETQYF.

This clonotype has ten or more counts. The chain carries TRBV29-1 and TRBJ2-3; D is perhaps TRBD1 (6 bases). CDR1 SQVTM and CDR2 ANQGSEA come from the germline V gene. CDR3 size: 16 residues. Trimming cost V 4 bases and J 0 bases, with 17 bases left between them. The CDR3 protein is CSVAILTGTSTDTQYF. DNA for the CDR3: TGCAGCGTTGCTATTCTGACAGGTACTAGCACAGATACGCAGTATTTT.

The rearrangement joins TRBV6-6 to TRBJ2-1, with D possibly matching TRBD1 (6 bases). CDR1 is MNHNY, CDR2 SVGAGI, per germline (reference sequence). The CDR3 runs to 13 residues. The germline V and J ends were trimmed by 5 bases and 9 bases, with 14 bases remaining between them. In DNA, the CDR3 is TGTGCCAGCAGTGGCTTTACAGGGTTTGAGCAGTTCTTC. Encoded protein: CASSGFTGFEQFF.

This clonotype has more than one count but fewer than ten. The chain employs TRBV7-2 and TRBJ2-3; 10 bases are a match to TRBD2. Germline trimming cut 2 bases from V and 2 bases from J; bases unmatched to any gene: 4. The CDR3 has 16 residues. The V gene's germline CDR1 is SGHTA and CDR2 FQGNSA. The DNA of the CDR3 is TGTGCCAGCAGCTTAATAGCGGGGGGATTCACAGATACGCAGTATTTT. This sequence encodes CASSLIAGGFTDTQYF.

This clonotype was counted a few times. The J gene is TRBJ1-1, the V gene TRBV4-2, with D possibly matching TRBD1 (6 bases). Trimming shortened V by 4 bases and J by 4 bases, and 13 bases separated the two germline ends. This CDR3 has 14 residues. CDR1 is LGHNA, CDR2 YNFKEQ, per germline. The CDR3 reads CASSRPLGATEAFF. Written as DNA, the CDR3 is TGTGCCAGCAGCCGACCTTTGGGGGCCACTGAAGCTTTCTTT.

This clonotype showed up just once. The V and J genes are TRBV6-1 and TRBJ1-2; D may be TRBD1 (5 bases). Looked up from germline, CDR1 is MNHNS and CDR2 is SASEGT. This CDR3 is 16 amino acids long. V was cut by 5 bases and J by 1 base, with 17 bases left in between. The CDR3 reads CASSHDNMGGNYGYTF. DNA for the CDR3: TGTGCCAGCAGTCATGATAATATGGGGGGTAACTATGGCTACACCTTC.

V gene TRBV29-1 combines with J gene TRBJ1-1, with D possibly matching TRBD1 (5 bases). V shed 3 bases and J shed 2 bases, with 16 bases lying between them. CDR1 and CDR2 from the germline V gene are SQVTM and ANQGSEA. The CDR3 is 15 amino acids. The CDR3 sequence: CSVDEGTLINTEAFF. For the CDR3, the DNA is TGCAGCGTTGATGAGGGGACCCTGATAAACACTGAAGCTTTCTTT. The whole variable domain, filled in from reference TRBV29-1 and TRBJ1-1, reads SAVISQKPSRDICQRGTSLTIQCQVDSQVTMMFWYRQQPGQSLTLIATANQGSEATYESGFVIDKFPISRPNLTFSTLTVSNMSPEDSSIYLCSVDEGTLINTEAFFGQGTRLTVV.

The genes are TRBV6-5 and TRBJ1-3, with TRBD1 matching over 7 bases. Germline V CDR1 and CDR2: MNHEY, SVGAGI. This CDR3 region has 16 residues. V gave up 0 bases and J gave up 4 bases; unmatched junction bases: 6. Written as DNA, the CDR3 is TGTGCCAGCAGTTACTCAATAGGGGGCAACGGAAACACCATATATTTT. Translation: CASSYSIGGNGNTIYF.

This chain connects TRBV20-1 to TRBJ2-5; 14 nucleotides match TRBD2. CDR3 size: 16 residues. The germline CDR1 and CDR2 sequences are DFQATT and SNEGSKA (reference sequence). V lost 6 bases, J lost 4 bases, and 10 bases stayed unmatched. CDR3 loop: CSAPGLAGGLGETQYF. The CDR3 DNA sequence: TGCAGTGCCCCCGGACTAGCGGGGGGCCTGGGAGAGACCCAGTACTTC.

Remarks on this clonotype: Possible read error: a much larger clone is one base away. The J gene is TRBJ2-6, the V gene TRBV15, with a weak D call TRBD1 (5 bases). CDR1 is LNHNV and CDR2 is YYDKDF in the germline V gene (reference sequence). The V gene lost 6 bases and the J gene lost 2 bases, with 5 bases spanning the gap. The CDR3 contains 13 residues. The CDR3: CATRGPGANVLTF. CDR3 in DNA: TGTGCCACCAGGGGGCCTGGGGCCAACGTCCTGACTTTC.

This clonotype was seen a handful of times. This rearrangement joins TRBV5-1 to TRBJ2-1; D remains ambiguous. Trimming stripped 2 bases from V and 0 bases from J, with 9 bases between. Germline V CDR1 and CDR2: SGHRS, YFSETQ. The CDR3 length is 15 residues. The CDR3 sequence is CASSLTVSSYNEQFF. CDR3 nucleotide sequence: TGCGCCAGCAGCTTAACTGTCAGCTCCTACAATGAGCAGTTCTTC. The full variable domain, completed using reference TRBV5-1 and TRBJ2-1, is KAGVTQTPRYLIKTRGQQVTLSCSPISGHRSVSWYQQTPGQGLQFLFEYFSETQRNKGNFPGRFSGRQFSNSRSEMNVSTLELGDSALYLCASSLTVSSYNEQFFGPGTRLTVL.

There are many counts of this clonotype. The chain is built from TRBV29-1 and TRBJ2-7; D not resolved. Trimming took 6 bases from V and 1 from J, leaving 16 bases between them. The germline V gene has CDR1 SQVTM and CDR2 ANQGSEA. The CDR3 runs 14 residues. The CDR3 DNA reads TGCAGCGTCGGGCATAAGGGTGCTTCCTACGAGCAGTACTTC. Translated, it gives CSVGHKGASYEQYF.

This clonotype has more than one count but fewer than ten. The chain joins TRBV11-1 to TRBJ2-1, with 12 bases aligning to TRBD2. Germline V gives CDR1 SGHAT, CDR2 FQDESV (reference sequence). Trimming took 5 bases from V and 9 from J; bases not matched to a gene: 8. The CDR3 consists of 15 residues. As DNA, the CDR3 is TGTGCCAGCAGCCCCCCGGGGGGACTAGCGGGTGAGCAGTTCTTC. Protein: CASSPPGGLAGEQFF.

The chain couples TRBV11-3 to TRBJ2-3; possibly TRBD1 or TRBD2 for D (6 bases each). Deletions cut 5 bases from V and 4 bases from J, with 19 bases between. The CDR3 runs to 16 residues. Germline V gene lookup returns CDR1 SGHNT and CDR2 YENEEA. This CDR3 reads CASSLSRTGASDTQYF. The CDR3 DNA sequence: TGTGCCAGCAGCCTGTCTAGGACGGGGGCCTCAGATACGCAGTATTTT.

In this sample, this clonotype turned up a few times. The chain employs TRBV29-1 and TRBJ1-2; TRBD1 might be the D (5 bases). The CDR3 has 13 amino acids. Per germline, CDR1 SQVTM and CDR2 ANQGSEA. The germline V and J ends were trimmed by 7 bases and 6 bases, with 18 bases remaining between them. Here the CDR3 reads CSAGGVQSDGYTF. The CDR3, as DNA: TGCAGCGCTGGAGGGGTTCAGTCCGATGGCTACACCTTC.

At least ten counts were recorded for this clonotype. CDR3 nucleotides: TGCGCCACCAAGCAGGGACAGGGGGCATTAGGCTACACCTTC. This encodes CATKQGQGALGYTF. The chain uses TRBV5-1 and TRBJ1-2; 12 bases fit TRBD1. The V segment lost 9 bases and the J segment 8 bases; nucleotides outside the gene matches: 11. Germline assignment: CDR1 SGHRS and CDR2 YFSETQ. The CDR3 is made up of 14 amino acids. The full variable domain, completed using reference TRBV5-1 and TRBJ1-2, is KAGVTQTPRYLIKTRGQQVTLSCSPISGHRSVSWYQQTPGQGLQFLFEYFSETQRNKGNFPGRFSGRQFSNSRSEMNVSTLELGDSALYLCATKQGQGALGYTFGSGTRLTVV.

This rearrangement joins TRBV7-2 to TRBJ1-3; no reliable D call. CDR3 length: 12 residues. The germline V and J ends were trimmed by 5 bases and 7 bases, with 9 bases remaining between them. Germline values: CDR1 SGHTA, CDR2 FQGNSA. The CDR3 region is CASSPAGNTIYF. The DNA of the CDR3 is TGTGCCAGCAGCCCAGCGGGTAACACCATATATTTT.

The V gene is TRBV6-1, the J gene TRBJ2-1; perhaps TRBD1 as D (6 bases). CDR3 length equals 14 residues. The V end was cut by 6 bases, the J end by 9 bases, with 18 bases between. Germline V gene data show CDR1 as MNHNS and CDR2 as SASEGT. In DNA form, the CDR3 reads TGTGCCAGCAGGCCTAAAACAGGGCTTAGTGAGCAGTTCTTC. Encoded protein: CASRPKTGLSEQFF.

The gene calls are TRBV7-2 and TRBJ2-7; the match to TRBD2 covers 14 bases. Germline-derived CDR1 and CDR2 are SGHTA and FQGNSA. Trimming at V came to 8 bases and at J to 4 bases, leaving 7 bases not matched to a gene. This CDR3 region has 15 residues. CDR3 in amino acids: CASLRTSGGNYEQYF. The CDR3, as DNA: TGTGCCAGCCTCCGGACTAGCGGGGGGAATTACGAGCAGTACTTC.